This is a list of T cell receptor beta chains from one sample in a study of cytomegalovirus exposure and HLA in healthy donors. Generated by immunoSEQ multiplex PCR, the TCRdb table keeps only in-frame clones and is missing some. The table lists around 130,000 clones, about 66% of them singletons. Sequenced material: PBMCs. These receptors were obtained from a male donor in good health and CMV-seronegative. Both conserved end residues are part of each CDR3. D genes are given only for firm matches. The size field is filled for only some rows; it gives once, few, many or a size class.

J,D,length,V,size,DNA,CDR3
TRBJ2-5,-,12,TRBV29-1,few,TGCAGCGTTGGACCCCCCGGTGGGACTCAGTACTTC,CSVGPPGGTQYF
TRBJ1-6,-,13,TRBV19,few,TGTGCCAGTAGTATCGGCGGTGGTTCACCCCTCCACTTT,CASSIGGGSPLHF
TRBJ2-7,-,14,TRBV7-9,-,TGTTCCAGCAGCCCCCAGTGGAGTACCTACGAGCAGTACTTC,CSSSPQWSTYEQYF
TRBJ2-7,-,14,TRBV5-4,-,TGTGCCAGCAGCTCCGGGACACTGACCTACGAGCAGTACTTC,CASSSGTLTYEQYF
TRBJ2-5,TRBD1,15,TRBV5-1,-,TGCGCCAGCAGCCTCCGGACAGGGAGGAAAGAGACCCAGTACTTC,CASSLRTGRKETQYF
TRBJ1-5,-,14,TRBV2,-,TGTGCCAGCAGAGAAGGTAATAGCAATCAGCCCCAGCATTTT,CASREGNSNQPQHF
TRBJ1-5,TRBD1,13,TRBV2,few,TGTGCCAGCAGAGACAGGGTAGGTCAGCCCCAGCATTTT,CASRDRVGQPQHF
TRBJ2-1,-,13,TRBV29-1,few,TGCAGCGTTGTGGGGAGCTCCTACAATGAGCAGTTCTTC,CSVVGSSYNEQFF
TRBJ2-5,-,16,TRBV19,few,TGTGCCAGTAGTGGAGGAACTTCAGGGGTTCAAGAGACCCAGTACTTC,CASSGGTSGVQETQYF
TRBJ1-4,-,16,TRBV5-1,once,TGCGCCAGCAGCTTGACAGGTGGGGTGGTGAATGAAAAACTGTTTTTT,CASSLTGGVVNEKLFF
TRBJ2-3,TRBD2,16,TRBV19,-,TGTGCCAGTAGTATGGGACTAGCGGGGCCAATGCCCGCGCAGTATTTT,CASSMGLAGPMPAQYF
TRBJ2-5,-,14,TRBV6-5,-,TGTGCCAGCAGCCGTCACCAGATTCAAGAGACCCAGTACTTC,CASSRHQIQETQYF
TRBJ2-1,-,15,TRBV9,-,TGTGCCAGCAGCGTTGGGACTCGGATTGACAATGAGCAGTTCTTC,CASSVGTRIDNEQFF
TRBJ2-1,TRBD1,13,TRBV25-1,-,TGTGCCAGCAGTGGGGCTCACAGGGGTCAACAGTTCTTC,CASSGAHRGQQFF
TRBJ2-5,-,14,TRBV19,-,TGTGCCAGTAGTATCGCCGGCGGCGGTGAGACCCAGTACTTC,CASSIAGGGETQYF
TRBJ1-2,TRBD1,15,TRBV2,-,TGTGCCAGCAGTAGAACAGGGGCCCAGGGCTATGGCTACACCTTC,CASSRTGAQGYGYTF
TRBJ2-2,-,13,TRBV7-8,few,TGTGCCAGCAGCTTAGCGAGGTCCGGGGAGCTGTTTTTT,CASSLARSGELFF
TRBJ1-6,-,14,TRBV7-9,-,TGTGCCAGCAGCTTAGTTGCGGGCCATTCACCCCTCCACTTT,CASSLVAGHSPLHF
TRBJ2-1,TRBD1,13,TRBV18,-,TGTGCCAGCTCACCAGACAGGGGCAATGAGCAGTTCTTC,CASSPDRGNEQFF
TRBJ2-3,TRBD1,13,TRBV7-9,few,TGTGCCAGCAGCCAAGCAGGGGGAGATACGCAGTATTTT,CASSQAGGDTQYF
TRBJ2-7,-,15,TRBV5-1,-,TGCGCCAGCAGCCCCGATACCAACAGGGGAGGCGAGCAGTACTTC,CASSPDTNRGGEQYF
TRBJ2-1,TRBD2,15,TRBV7-8,few,TGTGCCAGCAGCATGCGGGGGAGCTCCTACAATGAGCAGTTCTTC,CASSMRGSSYNEQFF
TRBJ1-1,-,13,TRBV7-3,-,TGTGCCAGCAGCTTCAGTCCGAACACTGAAGCTTTCTTT,CASSFSPNTEAFF
TRBJ1-4,-,15,TRBV19,-,TGTGCCAGTAGTGGCTACAGCCCCGGGGGTGAAAAACTGTTTTTT,CASSGYSPGGEKLFF
TRBJ2-2,TRBD2,19,TRBV7-3,-,TGTGCCAGCAGCTTAACCTTGGCGGGGGGCTTATCGAACACCGGGGAGCTGTTTTTT,CASSLTLAGGLSNTGELFF
TRBJ1-5,TRBD1,15,TRBV19,-,TGTGCCAGTAGTAGGGGGACAGGGAAAAATCAGCCCCAGCATTTT,CASSRGTGKNQPQHF
TRBJ2-2,TRBD1,15,TRBV18,-,TGTGCCAGCTCGTCCGGGACAGGCGGGACCGGGGAGCTGTTTTTT,CASSSGTGGTGELFF
TRBJ2-5,-,15,TRBV5-1,few,TGCGCCAGCAGCTTGACCTTGTTCTCCCAGGAGACCCAGTACTTC,CASSLTLFSQETQYF
TRBJ1-1,-,11,TRBV2,-,TGTGCCAGCAGAATCAGGGGATGGGCTTTCTTT,CASRIRGWAFF
TRBJ2-1,-,13,TRBV5-1,-,TGCGCCAGCAGCTTGGGACTTTCCAATGAGCAGTTCTTC,CASSLGLSNEQFF
TRBJ2-1,-,15,TRBV9,-,TGTGCCAGCAGCCGCCAGGGGAGCTCCTACAATGAGCAGTTCTTC,CASSRQGSSYNEQFF
TRBJ1-3,-,14,TRBV28,-,TGTGCCAGCAGTTTCACGGGCTCTGGAAACACCATATATTTT,CASSFTGSGNTIYF
TRBJ1-6,-,16,TRBV2,-,TGTGCCAGCACCATGAGGACTGATTCCTATAATTCACCCCTCCACTTT,CASTMRTDSYNSPLHF
TRBJ2-5,-,13,TRBV29-1,-,TGCAGCGCCTCAGGGGGGTTCTCAGAGACCCAGTACTTC,CSASGGFSETQYF
TRBJ2-7,-,13,TRBV6-1,-,TGTGCCAGCACTAGACAGGCGTACTACGAGCAGTACTTC,CASTRQAYYEQYF
TRBJ2-1,-,14,TRBV2,-,TGTGCCAGCAGTGAATACAGGATGGGCAATGAGCAGTTCTTC,CASSEYRMGNEQFF
TRBJ2-3,TRBD2,18,TRBV7-3,-,TGTGCCAGCAGCTCCCGGACTAGCGGGAGCCTAAGCACAGATACGCAGTATTTT,CASSSRTSGSLSTDTQYF
TRBJ1-4,TRBD1,15,TRBV11-2,-,TGTGCCAGCAGCTTAGGGACAGGGGGAAATGAAAAACTGTTTTTT,CASSLGTGGNEKLFF
TRBJ1-1,-,17,TRBV2,few,TGTGCCAGCAGTGAACTGGACAGAGCGCAACCCAAAAATGAAGCTTTCTTT,CASSELDRAQPKNEAFF
TRBJ1-4,-,15,TRBV7-2,-,TGTGCCAGCAGCTTAGGCGGAGGGTCTGCTGAAAAACTGTTTTTT,CASSLGGGSAEKLFF
TRBJ2-3,TRBD2,16,TRBV11-1,-,TGTGCCAGCAGCCTCCGGACTAGCGGGGCCACAGATACGCAGTATTTT,CASSLRTSGATDTQYF
TRBJ2-3,-,15,TRBV4-1,-,TGCGCCAGCAGCCAACTGGTCCGCGGCACAGATACGCAGTATTTT,CASSQLVRGTDTQYF
TRBJ1-1,-,14,TRBV18,-,TGTGCCAGCTCAACTCAGGGGTTCCGGACTGAAGCTTTCTTT,CASSTQGFRTEAFF
TRBJ1-1,-,12,TRBV6-6,few,TGTGCCAGCAGTTACACCGGAGCTGAGGCTTTCTTT,CASSYTGAEAFF
TRBJ2-1,TRBD2,15,TRBV9,few,TGTGCCAGCAGCGTAATGAGCGGGGGTAACAATGAGCAGTTCTTC,CASSVMSGGNNEQFF
TRBJ2-3,TRBD2,15,TRBV4-1,-,TGCGCCAGCAGTCTTCCGCGGGGGGGCCCAGATACGCAGTATTTT,CASSLPRGGPDTQYF
TRBJ2-5,-,13,TRBV7-2,-,TGTGCCAGCAGCTTAGACCCGGGGGAGACCCAGTACTTC,CASSLDPGETQYF
TRBJ1-4,-,17,TRBV5-8,-,TGTGCCAGCAGCTTTGGGAGAACGCCGCGAGAAGGTGAAAAACTGTTTTTT,CASSFGRTPREGEKLFF
TRBJ2-3,TRBD1,13,TRBV5-4,-,TGTGCCAGCAGGGACAGGAACACAGATACGCAGTATTTT,CASRDRNTDTQYF
TRBJ1-2,-,11,TRBV7-9,-,TGTGCCAGCAGCCCGAGGGAAGGCTACACCTTC,CASSPREGYTF
TRBJ1-5,TRBD1,15,TRBV6-1,-,TGTGCCAGCAGTGAACAAACAGGGGGCAATCAGCCCCAGCATTTT,CASSEQTGGNQPQHF
TRBJ2-3,-,14,TRBV27,few,TGTGCCAGCAGCCTCCGCGTTAATGGAGATACGCAGTATTTT,CASSLRVNGDTQYF
TRBJ2-7,TRBD1,16,TRBV4-1,-,TGCGCCAGCAGCCCGACCCGCGGACAGGGAGAGCGCGAGCAGTACTTC,CASSPTRGQGEREQYF
TRBJ1-2,-,14,TRBV7-2,few,TGTGCCAGCAGCTTTGGCGGTGCTAACTATGGCTACACCTTC,CASSFGGANYGYTF
TRBJ2-7,TRBD2,15,TRBV7-6,-,TGTGCCAGCAGCTTACGGGGGGATACCTACTACGAGCAGTACTTC,CASSLRGDTYYEQYF
TRBJ1-2,TRBD1,14,TRBV7-2,-,TGTGCCAGCAGCCGTACAGGGGGCGACTATGGCTACACCTTC,CASSRTGGDYGYTF
TRBJ1-2,-,13,TRBV7-2,-,TGTGCCAGCAATCCAACAGGACCTTATGGCTACACCTTC,CASNPTGPYGYTF
TRBJ2-2,TRBD2,17,TRBV10-3,-,TGTGCCATCAGTGAGTGGGGACTAGCGGGGAACACCGGGGAGCTGTTTTTT,CAISEWGLAGNTGELFF
TRBJ2-1,-,17,TRBV7-9,-,TGTGCCAGCAGAGTACCCCACAGGGCCGAACTCTACAATGAGCAGTTCTTC,CASRVPHRAELYNEQFF
TRBJ2-5,TRBD1,14,TRBV7-6,-,TGTGCCAGCAGCATAGACAGGGGGCGAGAGACCCAGTACTTC,CASSIDRGRETQYF